This T cell receptor beta chain derives from a study of OX40 agonist ivuxolimab in advanced cancers. In the study overall: Those enrolled were 80% to 85% male, with a mean age of around 60 years and ages from roughly 20 to 85. About 40% of patients had received prior checkpoint inhibitor therapy. Three patients responded partially, comprising one with hepatocellular carcinoma and two with cutaneous melanoma.

The CDR3 covers 16 residues. The method was immunoSEQ multiplex PCR; TCRdb's version includes in-frame clones alone and lacks a portion of them. The sample records 35,000 or so clones, approximately 82% being singletons. The sequence derives from an adult with an advanced solid tumor such as melanoma, head and neck, liver or kidney cancer. Here the sequenced sample was CD4+ or CD8+ T cells sorted from blood, taken in a trial of the OX40 agonist ivuxolimab. The chain joins TRBV21-1 to TRBJ2-1; the table's D call, TRBD2, has no DNA check behind it. TRBV21-1 is termed a pseudogene. The CDR3 spells CARGIEGLATNNEQFF. CDR3 DNA: TGTGCCCGCGGAATAGAGGGACTAGCAACTAACAATGAGCAGTTCTTC.